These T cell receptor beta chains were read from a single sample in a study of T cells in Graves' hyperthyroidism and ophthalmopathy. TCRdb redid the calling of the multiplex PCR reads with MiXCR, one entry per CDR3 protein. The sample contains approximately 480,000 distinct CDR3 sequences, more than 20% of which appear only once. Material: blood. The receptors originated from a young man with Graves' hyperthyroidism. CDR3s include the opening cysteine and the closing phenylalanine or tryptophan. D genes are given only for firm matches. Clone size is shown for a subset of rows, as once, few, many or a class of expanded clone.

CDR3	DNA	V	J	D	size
CAWSRTLADTEAFF	TGTGCCTGGAGTAGAACGTTGGCGGACACTGAAGCTTTCTTT	TRBV30	TRBJ1-1	.	few
CASSDDEGSFFKNTEAFF	TGTGCCAGTAGTGATGATGAGGGTTCCTTCTTCAAGAACACTGAAGCTTTCTTT	TRBV19	TRBJ1-1	.	many
CSARTWQGAYEQYF	TGCAGTGCTAGGACGTGGCAGGGGGCCTACGAGCAGTACTTC	TRBV20-1	TRBJ2-7	TRBD1	many
CASMPGPGAHEQYF	TGTGCCAGCATGCCGGGACCGGGGGCCCACGAGCAGTACTTC	TRBV6-1	TRBJ2-7	.	.
CSALTSGRRNGELFF	TGCAGTGCCCTGACTAGCGGGAGGAGGAACGGGGAGCTGTTTTTT	TRBV20-1	TRBJ2-2	TRBD2	.
CASSLWGQTQYF	TGTGCCAGCAGTTTGTGGGGACAGACCCAGTACTTC	TRBV12-3/TRBV12-4	TRBJ2-5	.	.
CASSRGEAFF	TGTGCCAGCAGTAGGGGTGAAGCTTTCTTT	TRBV28	TRBJ1-1	.	many
CASSTTAGIYEQYF	TGTGCCAGCAGTACGACAGCCGGAATCTACGAGCAGTACTTC	TRBV25-1	TRBJ2-7	.	many
CASSGGTGLNTEAFF	TGTGCCAGCAGTGGAGGGACAGGTTTGAACACTGAAGCTTTCTTT	TRBV6-1	TRBJ1-1	TRBD1	many
CASLGGGETQYF	TGTGCCAGCTTGGGAGGTGGGGAGACCCAGTACTTC	TRBV7-9	TRBJ2-5	.	few
CASSLERQGRGGHTF	TGCGCCAGCAGCTTGGAGCGACAGGGGAGGGGAGGCCACACCTTC	TRBV5-1	TRBJ1-2	TRBD1	.
CASSGVTGWNTEAFF	TGTGCCAGCAGTGGCGTCACAGGGTGGAACACTGAAGCTTTCTTT	TRBV6-1	TRBJ1-1	.	many
CASSLISGAVLNTEAFF	TGTGCCAGCAGTTTGATTTCAGGGGCGGTACTGAACACTGAAGCTTTCTTT	TRBV28	TRBJ1-1	.	many
CASKRSGSPYEQYF	TGTGCCAGCAAAAGGAGCGGGAGTCCCTACGAGCAGTACTTC	TRBV28	TRBJ2-7	TRBD2	.
CASSLRQGASGYTF	TGTGCCAGCAGTTTACGGCAGGGGGCTAGTGGCTACACCTTC	TRBV28	TRBJ1-2	TRBD1	many